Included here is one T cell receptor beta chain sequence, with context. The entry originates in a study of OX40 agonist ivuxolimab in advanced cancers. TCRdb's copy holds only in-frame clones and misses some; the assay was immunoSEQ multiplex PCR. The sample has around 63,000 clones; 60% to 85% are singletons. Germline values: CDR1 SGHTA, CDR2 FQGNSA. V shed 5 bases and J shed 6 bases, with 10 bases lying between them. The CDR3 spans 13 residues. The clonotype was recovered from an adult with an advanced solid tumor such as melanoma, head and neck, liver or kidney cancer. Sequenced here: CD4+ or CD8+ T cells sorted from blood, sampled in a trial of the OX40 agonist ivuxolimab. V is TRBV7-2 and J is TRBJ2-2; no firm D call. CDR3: CASSPSAPGELFF. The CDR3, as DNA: TGTGCCAGCAGCCCCAGCGCGCCCGGGGAGCTGTTTTTT.